The source of this T cell receptor (beta chain) is a study of response to subunit inactivated influenza vaccine. TCRdb ran MiXCR on the RT-PCR reads and lists one entry per CDR3 protein. Altogether about 780,000 distinct CDR3 sequences are present, around a sixth being singletons, with the ten largest covering roughly 11%. Germline CDR1 and CDR2: DFQATT and SNEGSKA (reference sequence). This CDR3 region has 13 residues. Trimming stripped 4 bases from V and 12 bases from J, with 19 bases between. To note about this clonotype: Its cognate antigen is unknown.

Broader study findings: It was suggested by the authors that few new T cells are recruited by each seasonal influenza vaccination.

The chain combines TRBV20-1 with TRBJ2-1; the D gene is possibly TRBD2 (6 bases). Sequencing was performed on PBMCs from blood, taken around 5 days after vaccination. This TCR derives from a man aged 45 to 65 who received an inactivated influenza vaccine. CDR3 residues: CSAKSALGTRQFF. CDR3 coding DNA: TGCAGTGCTAAATCAGCGCTCGGGACTCGGCAGTTCTTC.